The T cell receptor beta chain described here comes from a study of a mutant IDH1 vaccine in newly diagnosed glioma (dated by TCRdb to the early 2020s). Broadly, across the study: Vaccination was initiated 4-6 weeks after radiotherapy alone, or concurrently with temozolomide cycles in the chemotherapy-containing groups. Of the roughly 34 treated patients, around 62% were male and approximately 40% were female, and a mean age of approximately 40 years was recorded. Prior to enrollment, patients had been given standard therapy consisting of radiotherapy alone, temozolomide alone, or radiochemotherapy with temozolomide, with the combination given to most patients. The week-35 safety follow-up was designated visit V12, and the week-47 end of study was designated visit V13. Six visits were used for peripheral blood collection: V03 (baseline), V05, V07, V10, V12 and V13. Longitudinal TCRB deep sequencing was performed for about 25 treated patients wherever samples were available for exploratory analyses. Results and caveats for the whole study, not just this receptor: PBMC samples for TCRB deep sequencing were selected based on availability. According to the authors, sample limitations meant that analyses of patient blood samples could not be reproduced. Immune responses induced by the vaccine were seen in 90% to 95% of patients across multiple MHC alleles. Changes in the top peripheral T cell clonotypes picked up by TCRB sequencing did not appear to be linked to pseudoprogression.

The label giving this sample's time point can be read as: week 47, end of study. Each vaccine dose was 300 ug of a 20-mer mutant IDH1 peptide in Montanide, given subcutaneously with topical imiquimod. Patients received eight vaccinations in weeks 1, 3, 5, 7, 11, 15, 19 and 23, corresponding to visits V03 through V10. Newly diagnosed WHO grade 3 or 4 IDH1-mutant astrocytomas showing loss of nuclear ATRX were present in the donors. The samples were drawn from NOA16, a multicentre, single-arm, open-label phase I trial in Germany that tested a mutant IDH1 peptide vaccine in humans for the first time. Genomic DNA for TCRB sequencing was extracted from EDTA blood using the DNeasy Blood and Tissue Kit. As regards this clone: It has no known antigen specificity. No clone much larger than this one lies a single base away; base qualities are absent.

V is cut back by 8 bases and J by 3 bases, with 4 bases in the junction unmatched. From cysteine to phenylalanine, the CDR3 is 13 amino acids long. CDR3 DNA only is kept here, 39 bases in frame from base 1. CDR1 MNHEY and CDR2 SVGAGI are derived from the germline V gene. The library relied on the immunoSEQ multiplex PCR assay. Following the manufacturer's protocol, the hsTCRB Kit was used to amplify rearranged TCR beta chain sequences. An Illumina MiSeq was used to sequence the TCRB libraries. As for how the authors treated the data: The kit vendor's proprietary platform handled demultiplexing, trimming and gene mapping. Held by TCRdb, this immuneACCESS table contains in-frame sequences only and omits some clones. Under half of the omission traces to an unresolved V gene where checked; the cause of the rest is unknown. From that table come the V and J calls and clone size; the DNA was used to work out D and trimming. Recorded for this sample are tens of thousands of clones; around 83% of them occurred a single time. Approximately 3.5% of the sample belongs to the ten largest clones.

The chain uses TRBV6-5 and TRBJ1-5, with 7 bases matching TRBD1. This material consisted of PBMCs, taken from a glioma patient whose treatment included an IDH1 peptide vaccine. The origin of this receptor is a woman aged 50 to 60 with glioma. At the DNA level, the sequence is TGTGCCAGCCAACAGGGGAACAATCAGCCCCAGCATTTT. It translates as CASQQGNNQPQHF.